This is a list of T cell receptor beta chains from one sample in a study of cytomegalovirus exposure and HLA in healthy donors. Clones were sequenced by immunoSEQ multiplex PCR, and TCRdb holds only the in-frame ones, with some missing. The data show under 150,000 clones, with roughly four fifths seen just once and 11% held by the top ten. The sequencing sample was made of PBMCs. These TCRs come from a male donor in good health and CMV-seropositive. CDR3s include the opening cysteine and the closing phenylalanine or tryptophan. A D gene is named only where the DNA matches it firmly. Clone size is shown for a subset of rows, as once, few, many or a class of expanded clone.

j_call clone_size d_call v_call cdr3_nt cdr3_aa
TRBJ2-5 . . TRBV29-1 TGCAGCGTTGAAGTGTCAGCCGGGGAGACCCAGTACTTC CSVEVSAGETQYF
TRBJ2-5 . TRBD2 TRBV11-3 TGTGCCAGCAGCTTAGTTAGCGGGAAAGGGGAGACCCAGTACTTC CASSLVSGKGETQYF
TRBJ2-4 . TRBD2 TRBV6-5 TGTGCCAGCAGTATGAGCGGGAGGCCCAAAAACATTCAGTACTTC CASSMSGRPKNIQYF
TRBJ2-7 . TRBD2 TRBV6-6 TGTGCCAGCTACCCGAGCGGGGGGAGCTCCTACGAGCAGTACTTC CASYPSGGSSYEQYF
TRBJ2-5 . TRBD1 TRBV15 TGTGCCACTAAAAACAGGGGTCATGCTGAGAGGACCCAGTACTTC CATKNRGHAERTQYF
TRBJ2-6 . TRBD1 TRBV5-1 TGCGCCAGCAAAGCAGGGGGCCTCTCTGGGGCCAACGTCCTGACTTTC CASKAGGLSGANVLTF
TRBJ2-7 . TRBD1 TRBV19 TGTGCCAGTAGCAACCGGGACAGGGGTCGCGACGAGCAGTACTTC CASSNRDRGRDEQYF
TRBJ2-2 . TRBD2 TRBV7-2 TGTGCCAGCAGCCCCTTAAGGAGCGGGACCGCCGGGGAGCTGTTTTTT CASSPLRSGTAGELFF
TRBJ2-5 . . TRBV7-9 TGTGCCAGCAGCGCTATTCCCCCCAACCAAGAGACCCAGTACTTC CASSAIPPNQETQYF
TRBJ1-2 few . TRBV5-8 TGTGCCAGCAGCCGGGCTAACTATGGCTACACCTTC CASSRANYGYTF
TRBJ2-3 few TRBD2 TRBV5-5 TGTGCCAGCAGCCAGGAGCGGGGGCGCGGCACAGATACGCAGTATTTT CASSQERGRGTDTQYF
TRBJ1-6 . TRBD1 TRBV27 TGTGCCAGCAGTTGGGGACAGACGATCAATTCACCCCTCCACTTT CASSWGQTINSPLHF
TRBJ2-1 . TRBD2 TRBV7-2 TGTGCCAGCAGCTTCGGCGGGAGTCGGAATGAGCAGTTCTTC CASSFGGSRNEQFF
TRBJ2-2 . . TRBV7-9 TGTGCCAGCAGCTTTGTGAGATCTGGGGAGCTGTTTTTT CASSFVRSGELFF
TRBJ2-2 . TRBD2 TRBV27 TGTGCCAGCAGTTTATCTCCCCTGCCTAGGGGAGGGAGTACCGGGGAGCTGTTTTTT CASSLSPLPRGGSTGELFF
TRBJ1-3 . . TRBV29-1 TGCAGCGTTCTCGGGGACACCATATATTTT CSVLGDTIYF
TRBJ2-7 . TRBD2 TRBV30 TGTGCCTGGAGTGTTGGCGGGAGTTACGAGCAGTACTTC CAWSVGGSYEQYF
TRBJ2-7 . TRBD1 TRBV11-2 TGTGCCAGCAGCACCTCCGACAGGGGGCCTTACGAGCAGTACTTC CASSTSDRGPYEQYF
TRBJ2-1 . TRBD2 TRBV30 TGTGCCTGGAGTGTTTCCCCTACTAGCGGGCACTACAATGAGCAGTTCTTC CAWSVSPTSGHYNEQFF
TRBJ2-3 . TRBD2 TRBV18 TGTGCCAGCTCCTCCCGACTAGCGGGAGGGACAGATACGCAGTATTTT CASSSRLAGGTDTQYF
TRBJ2-7 . . TRBV7-9 TGTTCCAGCGGAGGGTACGAGCAGTACTTC CSSGGYEQYF
TRBJ1-5 few TRBD1 TRBV2 TGTGCCAGCAGAGGACAGGTCGCGGGCAATCAGCCCCAGCATTTT CASRGQVAGNQPQHF
TRBJ2-3 few . TRBV4-3 TGCGCCAGCAGCCAAAATTACGCGGGCGGCGATACGCAGTATTTT CASSQNYAGGDTQYF
TRBJ1-6 few . TRBV14 TGTGCCAGCAGCCAAGATGGGAGATCACCCCTCCACTTT CASSQDGRSPLHF
TRBJ2-7 . TRBD1 TRBV30 TGTGCCTGGAGTCCGCTGACGACAGGGGCGGAGCAGTACTTC CAWSPLTTGAEQYF
TRBJ2-6 . . TRBV5-6 TGTGCCAGCAGCTTGGAGGCAGGTATCTCTGGGGCCAACGTCCTGACTTTC CASSLEAGISGANVLTF
TRBJ1-2 . . TRBV11-3 TGTGCCAGCAGCTTAAGTGACGGGTATGGCTACACCTTC CASSLSDGYGYTF
TRBJ1-1 . TRBD1 TRBV6-5 TGTGCCAGCAGCAATACAGGGGAGATCACTGAAGCTTTCTTT CASSNTGEITEAFF
TRBJ1-2 . . TRBV30 TGTGCCTGGAGTGTACTCGCCAGGGTTAAAGGCTACACCTTC CAWSVLARVKGYTF
TRBJ1-1 few TRBD1 TRBV2 TGTGCCAGCAGTGCACAGGGGCAGAACACTGAAGCTTTCTTT CASSAQGQNTEAFF
TRBJ1-2 . . TRBV29-1 TGCAGCGTTGGAATTCCGAGCGAAGGCTACACCTTC CSVGIPSEGYTF
TRBJ2-3 . TRBD2 TRBV29-1 TGCAGCGTTGTTCCGGGACTAGCAACGCCCTCCACAGATACGCAGTATTTT CSVVPGLATPSTDTQYF
TRBJ2-3 . . TRBV18 TGTGCCAGCTCAACATCAACTAGCACTCAGGGCACAGATACGCAGTATTTT CASSTSTSTQGTDTQYF
TRBJ2-3 few TRBD2 TRBV19 TGTGCCAGTTCGACTAGCGGAAGCACAGATACGCAGTATTTT CASSTSGSTDTQYF
TRBJ2-3 . TRBD2 TRBV30 TGTGCCTGGAGTGCGGGGCTAGCGGGAGCCCGAGATACGCAGTATTTT CAWSAGLAGARDTQYF
TRBJ2-3 . TRBD2 TRBV2 TGTGCCAGCAGCATAGGACTAGCGGGAGGGTCCGCAGATACGCAGTATTTT CASSIGLAGGSADTQYF
TRBJ1-4 . . TRBV5-4 TGTGCCAGCAGCTTTTCGGGTGAAAAACTGTTTTTT CASSFSGEKLFF
TRBJ1-1 . TRBD1 TRBV6-1 TGTGCCAGCACCGTCTCCACAGGGGGCGGCACTGAAGCTTTCTTT CASTVSTGGGTEAFF
TRBJ2-3 . TRBD2 TRBV2 TGTGCCAGCAGTGACCCCCTAGCGGGAGTCACAGATACGCAGTATTTT CASSDPLAGVTDTQYF
TRBJ2-1 . TRBD2 TRBV5-1 TGCGCCAGCAGCTTGGGCGCGCCTAGCGGGAGGAACGACAATGAGCAGTTCTTC CASSLGAPSGRNDNEQFF
TRBJ2-5 . TRBD2 TRBV11-3 TGTGCCAGCAGCCCCTGGACTAGCCCAGATATAACCCAGTACTTC CASSPWTSPDITQYF
TRBJ2-2 . . TRBV21-1 TGTGCCAGCAGCAAAGAGCCAGGGCCGAACACCGGGGAGCTGTTTTTT CASSKEPGPNTGELFF
TRBJ2-3 . . TRBV4-3 TGCGCCAGCAGCCAAAGGCGGTTGAGACAGGCTAACACAGATACGCAGTATTTT CASSQRRLRQANTDTQYF
TRBJ1-2 . . TRBV9 TGTGCCAGCAGCGTAGTGGGAGACTATGGCTACACCTTC CASSVVGDYGYTF
TRBJ1-3 . . TRBV5-5 TGTGCCAGCAGCTCAGGGGTCCGTTCTGGAAACACCATATATTTT CASSSGVRSGNTIYF
TRBJ2-1 once . TRBV7-8 TGTGCCAGCGCGCACAAAGGACTGGGTGAGCAGTTCTTC CASAHKGLGEQFF
TRBJ2-2 . . TRBV19 TGTGCCAGTAGTTCCCTAGCAAGCACCGGGGAGCTGTTTTTT CASSSLASTGELFF
TRBJ2-5 once TRBD1 TRBV28 TGTGCCAGCAGTCACAGGGGCGGTATGTCAGAGACCCAGTACTTC CASSHRGGMSETQYF
TRBJ2-7 . . TRBV9 TGTGCCAGCAGCGTAGGGGCGGCGGGACCCCTCGACGAGCAGTACTTC CASSVGAAGPLDEQYF
TRBJ2-5 . . TRBV12-1 TGTGCCAGCAGCGTCCGGGACAGGGGTGCGGAGACCCAGTACTTC CASSVRDRGAETQYF
TRBJ1-1 . . TRBV9 TGTGCCAGCAGCGATTCTCAGGGGACTGAAGCTTTCTTT CASSDSQGTEAFF
TRBJ2-1 . TRBD2 TRBV28 TGTGCCAGCAGGCTCATGACTAGCGGGGGATACAATGAGCAGTTCTTC CASRLMTSGGYNEQFF
TRBJ2-7 . . TRBV29-1 TGCAGCGTTCAGACTATCGACGAGCAGTACTTC CSVQTIDEQYF